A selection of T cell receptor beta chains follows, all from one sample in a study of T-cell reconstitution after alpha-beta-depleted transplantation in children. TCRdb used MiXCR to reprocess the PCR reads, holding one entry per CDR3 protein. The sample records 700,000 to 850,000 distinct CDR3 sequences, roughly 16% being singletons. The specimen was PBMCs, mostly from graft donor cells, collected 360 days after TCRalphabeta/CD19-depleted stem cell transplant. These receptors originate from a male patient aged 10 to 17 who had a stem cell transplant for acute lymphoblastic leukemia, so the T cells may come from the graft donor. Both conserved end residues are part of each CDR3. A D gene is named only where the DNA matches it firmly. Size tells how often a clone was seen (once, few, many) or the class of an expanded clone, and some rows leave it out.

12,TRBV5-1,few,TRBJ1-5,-,TGCGCCAGCAGCTTGGCGCGTCAGCCCCAGCATTTT,CASSLARQPQHF
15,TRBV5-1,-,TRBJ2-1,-,TGCGCCAGCAGCTTCAGCGGGTCCGCCTACAATGAGCAGTTCTTC,CASSFSGSAYNEQFF
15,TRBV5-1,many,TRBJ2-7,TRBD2,TGCGCCAGCAGCTTCAGTAGCGGGAGTGGTCTCGAGCAGTACTTC,CASSFSSGSGLEQYF
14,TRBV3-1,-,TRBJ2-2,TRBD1,TGTGCCAGCAGAGGGACAGGCTACACCGGGGAGCTGTTTTTT,CASRGTGYTGELFF
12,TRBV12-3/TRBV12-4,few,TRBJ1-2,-,TGTGCCAGCACTACAGGCCTAAGAGGCTACACCTTC,CASTTGLRGYTF
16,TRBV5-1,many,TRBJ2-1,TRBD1,TGCGCCAGCACCCCTCTTGCCGGGACAGGGATCAATGAGCAGTTCTTC,CASTPLAGTGINEQFF
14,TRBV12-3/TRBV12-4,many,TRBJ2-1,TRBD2,TGTGCCAGCAGTCCGCTAGCGGGAAGGGATGAGCAGTTCTTC,CASSPLAGRDEQFF
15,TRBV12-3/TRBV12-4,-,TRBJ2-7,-,TGTGCCAGCACCGTTGACTTCCTCAGCTCCTACGAGCAGTACTTC,CASTVDFLSSYEQYF
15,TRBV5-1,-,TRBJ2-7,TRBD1,TGCGCCAGCAGCTTCCGGGACAGCAGTTCCTACGAGCAGTACTTC,CASSFRDSSSYEQYF
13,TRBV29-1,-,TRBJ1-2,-,TGCAGCGTTGACAAATACCCTAACTATGGCTACACCTTC,CSVDKYPNYGYTF
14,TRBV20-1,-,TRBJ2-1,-,TGCAGTGCTAGAGAGTGGGGGGTTTCGGATGAGCAGTTCTTC,CSAREWGVSDEQFF
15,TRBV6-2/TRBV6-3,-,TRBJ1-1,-,TGTGCCAGCAGTTCCCCGAGCAGTATGAACACTGAAGCTTTCTTT,CASSSPSSMNTEAFF
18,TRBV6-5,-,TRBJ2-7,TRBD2,TGTGCCAGCAGTTACGCTAGCGGGCGCCGACGGGTCCTCTACGAGCAGTACTTC,CASSYASGRRRVLYEQYF
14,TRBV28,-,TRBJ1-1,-,TGTGCCAGCAGCTTCCTGGCTTGGAACACTGAAGCTTTCTTT,CASSFLAWNTEAFF
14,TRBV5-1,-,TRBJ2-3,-,TGCGCCAGCAAAGGGGGACCTAGCACAGATACGCAGTATTTT,CASKGGPSTDTQYF
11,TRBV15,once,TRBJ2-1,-,TGTGCCACCAGCAGCAGACGTGAGCAGTTCTTC,CATSSRREQFF
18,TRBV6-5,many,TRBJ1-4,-,TGTGCCAGCAGTTACTTTTTTACAGGGTTAGGGGATAATGAAAAACTGTTTTTT,CASSYFFTGLGDNEKLFF
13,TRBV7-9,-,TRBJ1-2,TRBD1,TGTGCCAGCAGCCACGGGACAGGTCTTGGCTACACCTTC,CASSHGTGLGYTF
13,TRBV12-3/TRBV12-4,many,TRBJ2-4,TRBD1,TGTGCCAGCAGCCTGGGACAGGGAAACATTCAGTACTTC,CASSLGQGNIQYF
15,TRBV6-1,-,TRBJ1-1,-,TGTGCCAGCAGTGAAAACTTTTTCATGAACACTGAAGCTTTCTTT,CASSENFFMNTEAFF
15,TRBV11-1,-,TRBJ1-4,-,TGTGCCAGCAGCGCCGGGGGGGCAACTAATGAAAAACTGTTTTTT,CASSAGGATNEKLFF
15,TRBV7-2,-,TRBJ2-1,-,TGTGCCAGCAGCTTCGCCGGGACGCGGAACAATGAGCAGTTCTTC,CASSFAGTRNNEQFF
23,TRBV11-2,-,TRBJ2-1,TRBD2,TGTGCCAGCAGCTTAGTTCGGAGGGGGGGACTAGCGGGAGACCGGAGCTCCTACAATGAGCAGTTCTTC,CASSLVRRGGLAGDRSSYNEQFF
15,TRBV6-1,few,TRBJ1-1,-,TGTGCCAGCAGTGAATTCGGCCCCGCGGGGACTGAAGCTTTCTTT,CASSEFGPAGTEAFF
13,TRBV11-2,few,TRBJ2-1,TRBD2,TGTGCCAGCAGGAGCGGGAGTAGCGATGAGCAGTTCTTC,CASRSGSSDEQFF
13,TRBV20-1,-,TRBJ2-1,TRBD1,TGCAGTGCCGGGACAGGGATACGCAATGAGCAGTTCTTC,CSAGTGIRNEQFF
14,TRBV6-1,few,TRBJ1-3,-,TGTGCCAGCAGGGTACAAGGCTCTGGAAACACCATATATTTT,CASRVQGSGNTIYF
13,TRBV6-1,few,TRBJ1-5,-,TGTGCCAGCAGGCGGTCACTCAATCAGCCCCAGCATTTT,CASRRSLNQPQHF
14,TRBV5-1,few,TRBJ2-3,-,TGCGCCAGCAGCGAAGATAAGCGCACAGATACGCAGTATTTT,CASSEDKRTDTQYF
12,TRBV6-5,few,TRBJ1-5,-,TGTGCCAGCAGTTTTCCCGGGGGATTCGAGTATTTT,CASSFPGGFEYF
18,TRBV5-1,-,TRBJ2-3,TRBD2,TGCGCCAGCAGCTTGCGGACTAGCGGGAGGGCCGGCGCAGATACGCAGTATTTT,CASSLRTSGRAGADTQYF
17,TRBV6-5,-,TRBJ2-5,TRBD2,TGTGCCAGCAGTTCCGACGCTAGCGGGGGTGGGAGGGAGACCCAGTACTTC,CASSSDASGGGRETQYF
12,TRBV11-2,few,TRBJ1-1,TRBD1,TGTGCCAGCAGCGTACGGACAGGGGAGGCTTTCTTT,CASSVRTGEAFF
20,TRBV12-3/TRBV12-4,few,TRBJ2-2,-,TGTGCCAGCAGTTTAAGCCGGGGGCGAGCAGGCTGGACGGTCACCGGGGAGCTGTTTTTT,CASSLSRGRAGWTVTGELFF
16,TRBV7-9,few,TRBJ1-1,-,TGTGCCAGCAGCTCAAAGGAGGAGACCTGGGGGGCTGAAGCTTTCTTT,CASSSKEETWGAEAFF
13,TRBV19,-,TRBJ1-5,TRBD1,TGTGCCAGTTGCCCAGGGGGGGATCAGCCCCAGCATTTT,CASCPGGDQPQHF
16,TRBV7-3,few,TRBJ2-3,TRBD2,TGTGCCAGCAGCCCGGGACTAGCGGGAAGATTTGATACGCAGTATTTT,CASSPGLAGRFDTQYF
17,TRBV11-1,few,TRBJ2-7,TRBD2,TGTGCCAGCAGCGGAAAAGCTAGCGGCCTAAGCTCCTACGAGCAGTACTTC,CASSGKASGLSSYEQYF
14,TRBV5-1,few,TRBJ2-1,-,TGCGCCAGCAGCTTGTTGTATGCGAACAATGAGCAGTTCTTC,CASSLLYANNEQFF
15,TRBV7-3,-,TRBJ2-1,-,TGTGCCAGCAGCCCCCCCGGGGCTTCCTACAATGAGCAGTTCTTC,CASSPPGASYNEQFF
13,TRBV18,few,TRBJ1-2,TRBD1,TGTGCCAGCTCATCGGGACAGGGTTCCACGTGCACCTTC,CASSSGQGSTCTF